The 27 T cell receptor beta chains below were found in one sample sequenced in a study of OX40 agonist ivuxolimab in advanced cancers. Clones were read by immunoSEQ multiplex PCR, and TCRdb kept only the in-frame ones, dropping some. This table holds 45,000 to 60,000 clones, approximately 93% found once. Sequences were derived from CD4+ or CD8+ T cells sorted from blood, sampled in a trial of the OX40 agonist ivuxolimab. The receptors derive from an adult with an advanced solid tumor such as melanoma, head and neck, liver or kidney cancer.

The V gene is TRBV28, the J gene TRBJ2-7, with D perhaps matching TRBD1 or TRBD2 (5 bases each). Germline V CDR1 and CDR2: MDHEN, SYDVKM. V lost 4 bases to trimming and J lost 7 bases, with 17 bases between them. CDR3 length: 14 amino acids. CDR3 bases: TGTGCCAGCAGTTCCTCCTTGGGACCCCGGGAGCAGTACTTC. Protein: CASSSSLGPREQYF.

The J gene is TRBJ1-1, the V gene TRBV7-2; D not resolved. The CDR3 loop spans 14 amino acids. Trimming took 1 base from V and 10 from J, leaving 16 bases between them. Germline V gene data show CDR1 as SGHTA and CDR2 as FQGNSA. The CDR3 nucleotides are TGTGCCAGCAGCTTAGTAGGGCAGGCCTCTGGAGCTTTCTTT. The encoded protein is CASSLVGQASGAFF.

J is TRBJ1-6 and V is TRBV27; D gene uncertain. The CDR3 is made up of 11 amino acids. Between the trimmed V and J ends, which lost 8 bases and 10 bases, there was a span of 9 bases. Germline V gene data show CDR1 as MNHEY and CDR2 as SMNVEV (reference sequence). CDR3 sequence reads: CASGYYSPLHF. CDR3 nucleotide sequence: TGTGCCAGCGGATACTACTCACCCCTCCACTTT.

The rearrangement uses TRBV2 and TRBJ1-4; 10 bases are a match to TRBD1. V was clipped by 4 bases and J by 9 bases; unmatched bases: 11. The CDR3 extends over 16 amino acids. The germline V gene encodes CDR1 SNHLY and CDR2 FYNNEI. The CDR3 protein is CASSGSTGTGVQKLFF. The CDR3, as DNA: TGTGCCAGCAGTGGAAGTACCGGGACAGGGGTTCAAAAACTGTTTTTT.

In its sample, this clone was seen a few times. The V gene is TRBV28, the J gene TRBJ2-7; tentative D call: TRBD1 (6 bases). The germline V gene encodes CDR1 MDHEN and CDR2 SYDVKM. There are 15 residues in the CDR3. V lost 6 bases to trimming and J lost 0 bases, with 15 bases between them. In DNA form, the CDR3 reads TGTGCCAGCAGCCGTAGGACAGCGAGCTCCTACGAGCAGTACTTC. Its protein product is CASSRRTASSYEQYF.

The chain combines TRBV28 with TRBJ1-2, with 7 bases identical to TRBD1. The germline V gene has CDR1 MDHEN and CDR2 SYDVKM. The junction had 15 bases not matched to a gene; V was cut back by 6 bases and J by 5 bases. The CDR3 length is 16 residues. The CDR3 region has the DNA TGTGCCAGCAGCCCAGGGGGGACGGACCTGGGGTATGGCTACACCTTC. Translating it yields CASSPGGTDLGYGYTF.

The CDR3 DNA follows: TGCAGTGCTAGGACCCAAGAGACCCAGTACTTC. Protein sequence: CSARTQETQYF. V usage is TRBV20-1 and J usage is TRBJ2-5; D is unclear. V lost 3 bases to trimming and J lost 1 base, with 3 bases between them. Germline assignment: CDR1 DFQATT and CDR2 SNEGSKA (reference sequence). The CDR3 spans 11 residues.

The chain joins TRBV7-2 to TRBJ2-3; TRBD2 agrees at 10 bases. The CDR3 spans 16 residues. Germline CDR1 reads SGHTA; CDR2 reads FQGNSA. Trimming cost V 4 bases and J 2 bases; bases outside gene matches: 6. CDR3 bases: TGTGCCAGCAGCTCCAAGCGGGGGGGGGACACAGATACGCAGTATTTT. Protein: CASSSKRGGDTDTQYF.

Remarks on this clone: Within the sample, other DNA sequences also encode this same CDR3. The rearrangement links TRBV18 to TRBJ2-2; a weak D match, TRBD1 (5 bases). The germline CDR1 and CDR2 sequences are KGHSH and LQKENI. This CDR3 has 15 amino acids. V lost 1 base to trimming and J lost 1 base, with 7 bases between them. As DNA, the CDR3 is TGTGCCAGCTCACCACTTACAGGGAACACCGGGGAGCTGTTTTTT. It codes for CASSPLTGNTGELFF.

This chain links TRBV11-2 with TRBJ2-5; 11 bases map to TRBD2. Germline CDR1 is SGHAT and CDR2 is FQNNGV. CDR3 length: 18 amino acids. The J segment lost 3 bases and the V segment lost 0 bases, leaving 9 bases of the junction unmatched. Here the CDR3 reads CASSLEVVAGGPEETQYF. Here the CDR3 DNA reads TGTGCCAGCAGCTTAGAGGTAGTAGCGGGGGGGCCAGAAGAGACCCAGTACTTC.

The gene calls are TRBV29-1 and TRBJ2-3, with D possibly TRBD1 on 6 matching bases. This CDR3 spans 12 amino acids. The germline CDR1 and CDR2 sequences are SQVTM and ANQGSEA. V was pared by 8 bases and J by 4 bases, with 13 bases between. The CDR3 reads CSSYQGSDTQYF. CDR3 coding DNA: TGCAGCTCATACCAGGGGTCAGATACGCAGTATTTT.

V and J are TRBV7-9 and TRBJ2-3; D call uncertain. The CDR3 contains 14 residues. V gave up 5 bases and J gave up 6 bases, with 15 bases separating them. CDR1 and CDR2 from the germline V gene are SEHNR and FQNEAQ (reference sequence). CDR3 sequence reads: CASSPRTVGDTQYF. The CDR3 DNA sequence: TGTGCCAGCAGCCCAAGGACCGTAGGGGATACGCAGTATTTT.

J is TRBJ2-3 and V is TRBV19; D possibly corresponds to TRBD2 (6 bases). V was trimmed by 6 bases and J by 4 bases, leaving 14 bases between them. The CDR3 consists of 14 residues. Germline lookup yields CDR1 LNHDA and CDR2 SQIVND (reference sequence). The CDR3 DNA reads TGTGCCAGTAGCCCTGGAGGGTCGGCAGATACGCAGTATTTT. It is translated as CASSPGGSADTQYF.

The CDR3 loop reads CASSLARERRETQYF. The CDR3 region has the DNA TGTGCCAGCAGCTTAGCGAGGGAGAGAAGAGAGACCCAGTACTTC. V gene TRBV7-2 combines with J gene TRBJ2-5; perhaps TRBD2 as D (5 bases). The CDR3 runs 15 residues. Germline V gene lookup returns CDR1 SGHTA and CDR2 FQGNSA. The V end was cut by 0 bases, the J end by 4 bases, with 12 bases between.

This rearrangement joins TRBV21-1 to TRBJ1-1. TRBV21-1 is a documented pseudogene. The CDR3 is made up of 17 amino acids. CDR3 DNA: TGTGCCAGCAGCAAAGTTTTAGCCCCCTTGTTTTTGTCTGAAGCTTTCTTT. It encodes CASSKVLAPLFLSEAFF.

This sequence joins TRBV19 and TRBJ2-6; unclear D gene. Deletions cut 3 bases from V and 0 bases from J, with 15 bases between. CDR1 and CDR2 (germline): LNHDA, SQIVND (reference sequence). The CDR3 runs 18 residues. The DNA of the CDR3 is TGTGCCAGTAGTATTGGCAGGATGGGGTTCTCTGGGGCCAACGTCCTGACTTTC. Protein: CASSIGRMGFSGANVLTF.

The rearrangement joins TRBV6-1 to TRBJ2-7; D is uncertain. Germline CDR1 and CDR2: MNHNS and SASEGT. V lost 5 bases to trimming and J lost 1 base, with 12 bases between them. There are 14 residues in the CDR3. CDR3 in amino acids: CASSPDGLSYEQYF. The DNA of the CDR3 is TGTGCCAGCAGTCCGGACGGCTTATCCTACGAGCAGTACTTC.

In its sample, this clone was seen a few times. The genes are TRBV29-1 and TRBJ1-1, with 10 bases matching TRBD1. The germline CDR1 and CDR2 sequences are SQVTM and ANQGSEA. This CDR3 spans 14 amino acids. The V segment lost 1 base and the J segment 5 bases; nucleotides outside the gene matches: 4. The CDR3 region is CSVEGWTGGTEAFF. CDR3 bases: TGCAGCGTTGAAGGATGGACAGGGGGGACTGAAGCTTTCTTT.

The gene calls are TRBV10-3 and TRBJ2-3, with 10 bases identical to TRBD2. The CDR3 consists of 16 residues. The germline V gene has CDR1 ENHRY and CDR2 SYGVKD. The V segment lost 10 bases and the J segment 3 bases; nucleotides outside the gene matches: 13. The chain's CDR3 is CASALASGSSTDTQYF. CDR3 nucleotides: TGTGCCAGCGCGTTGGCTAGCGGGAGTTCGACAGATACGCAGTATTTT.

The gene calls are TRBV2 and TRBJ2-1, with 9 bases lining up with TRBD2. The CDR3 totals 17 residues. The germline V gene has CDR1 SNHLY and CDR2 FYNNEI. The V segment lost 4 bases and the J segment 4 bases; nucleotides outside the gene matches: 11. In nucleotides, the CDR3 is TGTGCCAGCAGTGGGGGTTCTAGCGGGGAGGGTTACAATGAGCAGTTCTTC. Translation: CASSGGSSGEGYNEQFF.

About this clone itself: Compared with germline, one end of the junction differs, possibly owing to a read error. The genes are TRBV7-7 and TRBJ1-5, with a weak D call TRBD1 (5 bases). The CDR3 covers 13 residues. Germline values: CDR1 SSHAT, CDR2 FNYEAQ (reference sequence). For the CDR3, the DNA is TGTGCTAGCAGCTTAGACAGCTATCAGCCCCAGCATTTT. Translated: CASSLDSYQPQHF. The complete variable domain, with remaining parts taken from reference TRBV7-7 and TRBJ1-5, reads GAGVSQSPRYKVTKRGQDVTLRCDPISSHATLYWYQQALGQGPEFLTYFNYEAQPDKSGLPSDRFSAERPEGSISTLTIQRTEQRDSAMYRCASSLDSYQPQHFGDGTRLSIL.

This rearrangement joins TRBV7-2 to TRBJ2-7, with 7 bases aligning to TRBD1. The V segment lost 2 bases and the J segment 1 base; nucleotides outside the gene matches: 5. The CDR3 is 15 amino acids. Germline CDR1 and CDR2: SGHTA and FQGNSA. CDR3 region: CASSLQPGGSYEQYF. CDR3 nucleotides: TGTGCCAGCAGCTTACAACCAGGGGGATCCTACGAGCAGTACTTC.

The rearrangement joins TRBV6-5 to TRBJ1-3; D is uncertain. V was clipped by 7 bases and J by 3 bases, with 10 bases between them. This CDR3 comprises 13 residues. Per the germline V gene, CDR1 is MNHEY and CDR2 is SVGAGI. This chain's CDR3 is CASTPRGGNTIYF. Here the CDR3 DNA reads TGTGCCAGCACCCCCCGTGGTGGAAACACCATATATTTT.

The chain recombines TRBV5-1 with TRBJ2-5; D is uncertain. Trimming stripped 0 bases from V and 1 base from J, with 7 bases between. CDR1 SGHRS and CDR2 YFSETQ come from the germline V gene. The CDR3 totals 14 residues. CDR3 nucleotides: TGCGCCAGCAGCTTGGTGTCAGGCCAAGAGACCCAGTACTTC. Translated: CASSLVSGQETQYF.

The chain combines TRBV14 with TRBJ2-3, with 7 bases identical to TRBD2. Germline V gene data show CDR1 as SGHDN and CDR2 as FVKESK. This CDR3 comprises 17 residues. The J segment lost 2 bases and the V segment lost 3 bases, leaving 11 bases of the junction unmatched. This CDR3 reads CASSHGRRDYFTDTQYF. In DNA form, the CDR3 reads TGTGCCAGCAGCCATGGTCGGAGGGACTACTTCACAGATACGCAGTATTTT.

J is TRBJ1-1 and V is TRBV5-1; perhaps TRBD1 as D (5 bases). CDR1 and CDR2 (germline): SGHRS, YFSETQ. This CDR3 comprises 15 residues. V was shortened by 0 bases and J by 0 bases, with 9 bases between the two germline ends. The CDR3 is CASSLVPGLNTEAFF. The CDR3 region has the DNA TGCGCCAGCAGCTTGGTCCCAGGGTTGAACACTGAAGCTTTCTTT. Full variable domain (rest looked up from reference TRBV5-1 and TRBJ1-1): KAGVTQTPRYLIKTRGQQVTLSCSPISGHRSVSWYQQTPGQGLQFLFEYFSETQRNKGNFPGRFSGRQFSNSRSEMNVSTLELGDSALYLCASSLVPGLNTEAFFGQGTRLTVV.

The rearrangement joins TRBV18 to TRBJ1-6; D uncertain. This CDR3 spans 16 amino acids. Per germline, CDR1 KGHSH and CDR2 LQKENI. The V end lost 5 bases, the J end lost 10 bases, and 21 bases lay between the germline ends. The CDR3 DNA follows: TGTGCCAGCTCAACGAGTGTAGGAGGGCTGGGCTCACCCCTCCACTTT. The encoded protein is CASSTSVGGLGSPLHF.